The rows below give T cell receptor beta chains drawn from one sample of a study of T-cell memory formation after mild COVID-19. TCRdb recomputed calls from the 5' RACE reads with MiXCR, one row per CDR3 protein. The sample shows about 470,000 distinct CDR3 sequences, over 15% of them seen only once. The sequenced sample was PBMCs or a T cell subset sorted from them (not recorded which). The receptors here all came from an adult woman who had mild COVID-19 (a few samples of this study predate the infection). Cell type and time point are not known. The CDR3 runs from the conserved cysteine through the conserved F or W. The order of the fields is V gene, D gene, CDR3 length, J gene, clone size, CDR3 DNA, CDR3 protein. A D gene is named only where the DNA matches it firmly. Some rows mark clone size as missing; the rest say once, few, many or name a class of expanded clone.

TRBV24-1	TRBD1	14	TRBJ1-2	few	TGTGCCACCGGGACAGGGGCTTCGAACTATGGCTACACCTTC	CATGTGASNYGYTF
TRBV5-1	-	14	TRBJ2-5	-	TGCGCCAGCAGCTTGGTGTCAGCCCAAGAGACCCAGTACTTC	CASSLVSAQETQYF
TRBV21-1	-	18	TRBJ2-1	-	TGTGCCAGCAGCAAAAGGCCCTATAGCGGGAGACGTTACAATGAGCAGTTCTTC	CASSKRPYSGRRYNEQFF
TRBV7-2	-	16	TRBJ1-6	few	TGTGCCAGCAGCTTAGGGGGTGGAGCCTATAATTCACCCCTCCACTTT	CASSLGGGAYNSPLHF
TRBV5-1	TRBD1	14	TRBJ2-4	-	TGCGCCAGCACCCAGGGGACAGGGGAAAACATTCAGTACTTC	CASTQGTGENIQYF
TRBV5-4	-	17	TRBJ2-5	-	TGTGCCAGCAGCTTTCGACTAGCCCGGGAAGGGGGGGAGACCCAGTACTTC	CASSFRLAREGGETQYF
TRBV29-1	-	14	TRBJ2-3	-	TGCAGCGTCGTGTTGGGGGCCCGCACAGATACGCAGTATTTT	CSVVLGARTDTQYF
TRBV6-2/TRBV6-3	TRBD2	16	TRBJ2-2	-	TGTGCCAGCAGGGATAGACTAGCGGAGAACACCGGGGAGCTGTTTTTT	CASRDRLAENTGELFF
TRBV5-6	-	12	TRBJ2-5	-	TGTGCCAGCAGCTTGGTCGGGGCGACTCAGTACTTC	CASSLVGATQYF
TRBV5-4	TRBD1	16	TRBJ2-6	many	TGTGCCAGCAGCTTGGGACAGGGATCTGGGGCCAACGTCCTGACTTTC	CASSLGQGSGANVLTF
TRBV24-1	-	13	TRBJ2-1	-	TGTGCCACCAGTCTGGGGGGTAGGGATGAGCAGTTCTTC	CATSLGGRDEQFF
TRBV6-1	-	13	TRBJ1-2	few	TGTGCCAGCACGGCTCCGGAACGACCTGGCTACACCTTC	CASTAPERPGYTF
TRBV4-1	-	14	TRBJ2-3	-	TGCGCCAGCAAGTTTGTAGTAACCGATAATACGCAGTATTTT	CASKFVVTDNTQYF
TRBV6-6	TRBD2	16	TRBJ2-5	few	TGTGCCAGCAACCCCGGGACTAGCGGGGGCGGGGAGACCCAGTACTTC	CASNPGTSGGGETQYF
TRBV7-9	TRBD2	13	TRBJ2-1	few	TGTGCCAGCAGCAGATGGACTAGCCATGAGCAGTTCTTC	CASSRWTSHEQFF
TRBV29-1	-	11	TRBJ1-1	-	TGCAGCGTTGTTCTGAACACTGAAGCTTTCTTT	CSVVLNTEAFF
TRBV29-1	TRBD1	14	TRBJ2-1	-	TGCAGCGTTGTAGGGGACAGGGCTTACAATGAGCAGTTCTTC	CSVVGDRAYNEQFF
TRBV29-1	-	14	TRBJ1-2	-	TGCAGCGTTGGCCCACCTAAGACAGTGTTTGGCTACACCTTC	CSVGPPKTVFGYTF
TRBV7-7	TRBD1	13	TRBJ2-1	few	TGTGCCAGCAGCTTGGGACAGGGACAAGAGCAGTTCTTC	CASSLGQGQEQFF
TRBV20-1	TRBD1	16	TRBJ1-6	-	TGCAGTGCTAGAGGAAGGACAGGGGGCTATAATTCACCCCTCCACTTT	CSARGRTGGYNSPLHF
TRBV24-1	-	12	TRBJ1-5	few	TGTGCCACGCAGGGAAGAGGTCAGCCCCAGCATTTT	CATQGRGQPQHF
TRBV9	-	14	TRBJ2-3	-	TGTGCCAGCAGCGCCGAGACTCCCTCCTCCCCGCAGTATTTT	CASSAETPSSPQYF
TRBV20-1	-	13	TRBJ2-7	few	TGCAGTGCTAGCAGCCCCCCAGGCGACGAGCAGTACTTC	CSASSPPGDEQYF
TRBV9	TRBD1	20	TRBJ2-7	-	TGTGCCAGCAGCGCTGAAGGGGACAGGACTATGGTAGGGCCATCGGACGAGCAGTACTTC	CASSAEGDRTMVGPSDEQYF
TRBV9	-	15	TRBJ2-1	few	TGTGCCAGCAGCGTACAGGGTAGCTCCTACAATGAGCAGTTCTTC	CASSVQGSSYNEQFF
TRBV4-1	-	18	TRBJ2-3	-	TGCGCCAGCAGCCAAGACGAGGCGGAGGGTTACAGCACAGATACGCAGTATTTT	CASSQDEAEGYSTDTQYF
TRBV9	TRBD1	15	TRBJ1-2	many	TGTGCCAGCAGCGTAGGCGGGACAGCGCAATATGGCTACACCTTC	CASSVGGTAQYGYTF
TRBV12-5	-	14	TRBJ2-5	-	TGTGCTAGTGGGCCGGACCAACAAGAGATGGCCCAGTACTTC	CASGPDQQEMAQYF
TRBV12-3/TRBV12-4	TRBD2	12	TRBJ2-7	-	TGTGCCAGCAGTTGGCCGGGGGGAGTGCAGTACTTC	CASSWPGGVQYF
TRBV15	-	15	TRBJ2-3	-	TGTGCCACCACCCCCGACGGTTCTAGCACAGATACGCAGTATTTT	CATTPDGSSTDTQYF
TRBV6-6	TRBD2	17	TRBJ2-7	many	TGTGCCAGCGTCCTAACAGAGAGCGGGAAGTCTGTCTACGAGCAGTACTTC	CASVLTESGKSVYEQYF
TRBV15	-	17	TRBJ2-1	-	TGTGCCACCAGCAGAGGGGGGTCAGGCAATCTGTACAATGAGCAGTTCTTC	CATSRGGSGNLYNEQFF
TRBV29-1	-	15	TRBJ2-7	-	TGCAGCGTTGAAGATGGAGGGTCCCTCGAGTACGAGCAGTACTTC	CSVEDGGSLEYEQYF
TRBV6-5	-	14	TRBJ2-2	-	TGTGCCAGCTCACGGACACCGGAACCTGGGGAGCTGTTTTTT	CASSRTPEPGELFF
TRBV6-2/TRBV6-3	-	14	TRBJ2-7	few	TGTGCCAGCAGTTACGTTTCCGATCGGTCCGAGCAGTACTTC	CASSYVSDRSEQYF
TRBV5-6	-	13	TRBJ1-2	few	TGTGCCAGCAGCTTGTGGGGTTCCTATGGCTACACCTTC	CASSLWGSYGYTF
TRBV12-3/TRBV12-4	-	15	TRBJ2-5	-	TGTGCCAGCAGTCAAACCCCCACTAGTACCGAGACCCAGTACTTC	CASSQTPTSTETQYF
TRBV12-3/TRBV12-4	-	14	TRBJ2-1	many	TGTGCCAGCAGGTACAGGGAAAAGGGGCTTGAGCAGTTCTTC	CASRYREKGLEQFF
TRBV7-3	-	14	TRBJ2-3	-	TGTGCCAGCAGCTTAAATACCTTAGGAGGTACGCAGTATTTT	CASSLNTLGGTQYF
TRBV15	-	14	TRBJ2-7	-	TGTGCCACCAGCACCGGGACATTTCGCTACGAGCAGTACTTC	CATSTGTFRYEQYF
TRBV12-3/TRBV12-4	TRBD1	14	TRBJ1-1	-	TGTGCCAGCACGGGACAGGGGGGGTATACTGAAGCTTTCTTT	CASTGQGGYTEAFF
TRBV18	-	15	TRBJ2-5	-	TGTGCCAGCTCACCCCCAGGGGGGGTGAAAGAGACCCAGTACTTC	CASSPPGGVKETQYF
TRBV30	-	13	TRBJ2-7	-	TGTGCTGAGAACAAAGAAGCCTCCTACGAGCAGTACTTC	CAENKEASYEQYF
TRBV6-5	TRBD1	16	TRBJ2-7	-	TGTGCCAGCAGTTACCCAGGGACAGGGGCCTCCTACGAGCAGTACTTC	CASSYPGTGASYEQYF
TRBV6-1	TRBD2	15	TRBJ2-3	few	TGTGCCAGCAGTGTGACTAGCGGGTTCACAGATACGCAGTATTTT	CASSVTSGFTDTQYF
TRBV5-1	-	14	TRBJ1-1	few	TGCGCCAGCAGTATGAGCGGCGGGAACACTGAAGCTTTCTTT	CASSMSGGNTEAFF
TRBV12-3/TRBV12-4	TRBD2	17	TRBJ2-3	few	TGTGCCAGCAGTAAACTGGGCGAAAGCGGGGGGCCGGATACGCAGTATTTT	CASSKLGESGGPDTQYF
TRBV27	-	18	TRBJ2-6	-	TGTGCCAGCAGTTTATATGCGCCAGTTTCCTCTGGGGCCAACGTCCTGACTTTC	CASSLYAPVSSGANVLTF
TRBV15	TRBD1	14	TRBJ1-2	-	TGTGCCACCAGCAGAGATCAGGGGGGTCAAGGCTACACCTTC	CATSRDQGGQGYTF
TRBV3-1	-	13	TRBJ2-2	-	TGTGCCAGCAGCCAACTTGGGGGCGGGGAGCTGTTTTTT	CASSQLGGGELFF
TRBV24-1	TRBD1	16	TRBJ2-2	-	TGTGCCACCAGTGATTTGACAGGGGGTAACACCGGGGAGCTGTTTTTT	CATSDLTGGNTGELFF
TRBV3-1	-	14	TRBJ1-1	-	TGTGCCAGCAGCCAAGTGAGGGGGAGCGCTGAAGCTTTCTTT	CASSQVRGSAEAFF